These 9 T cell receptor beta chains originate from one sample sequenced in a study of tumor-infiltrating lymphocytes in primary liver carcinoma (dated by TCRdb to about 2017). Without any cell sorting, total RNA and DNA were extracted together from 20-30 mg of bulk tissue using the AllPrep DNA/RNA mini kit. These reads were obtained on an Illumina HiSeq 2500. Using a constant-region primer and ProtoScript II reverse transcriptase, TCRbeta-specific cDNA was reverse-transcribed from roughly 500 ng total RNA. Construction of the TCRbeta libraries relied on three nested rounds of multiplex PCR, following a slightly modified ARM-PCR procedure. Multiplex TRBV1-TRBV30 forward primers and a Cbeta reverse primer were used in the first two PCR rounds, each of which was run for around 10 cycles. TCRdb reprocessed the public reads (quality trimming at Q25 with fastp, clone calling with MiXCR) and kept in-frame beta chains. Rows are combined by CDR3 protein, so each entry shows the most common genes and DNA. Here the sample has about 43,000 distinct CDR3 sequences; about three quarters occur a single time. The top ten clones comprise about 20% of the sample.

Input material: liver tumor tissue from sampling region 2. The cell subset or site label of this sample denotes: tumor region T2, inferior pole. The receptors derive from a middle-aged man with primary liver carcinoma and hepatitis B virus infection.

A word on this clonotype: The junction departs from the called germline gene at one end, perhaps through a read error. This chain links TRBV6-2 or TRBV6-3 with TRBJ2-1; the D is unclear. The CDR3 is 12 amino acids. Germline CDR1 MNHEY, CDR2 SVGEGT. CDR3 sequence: CANSYVGNEQSF. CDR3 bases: TGTGCCAACAGTTACGTCGGCAATGAGCAGTCCTTC.

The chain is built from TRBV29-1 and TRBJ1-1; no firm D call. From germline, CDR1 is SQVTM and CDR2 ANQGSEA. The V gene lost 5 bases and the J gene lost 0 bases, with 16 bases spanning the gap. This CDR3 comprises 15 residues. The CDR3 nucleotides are TGCAGCGTTAGAGCGGGGTGGGAAATGAACACTGAAGCTTTCTTT. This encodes CSVRAGWEMNTEAFF.

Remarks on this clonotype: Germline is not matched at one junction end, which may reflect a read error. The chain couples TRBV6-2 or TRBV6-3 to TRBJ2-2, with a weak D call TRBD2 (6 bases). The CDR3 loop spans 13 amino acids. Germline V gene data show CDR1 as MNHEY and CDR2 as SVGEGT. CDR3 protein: CASSHQLLRELFF. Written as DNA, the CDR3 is TGTGCCAGCAGTCACCAACTGTTACGGGAGTTGTTTTTT.

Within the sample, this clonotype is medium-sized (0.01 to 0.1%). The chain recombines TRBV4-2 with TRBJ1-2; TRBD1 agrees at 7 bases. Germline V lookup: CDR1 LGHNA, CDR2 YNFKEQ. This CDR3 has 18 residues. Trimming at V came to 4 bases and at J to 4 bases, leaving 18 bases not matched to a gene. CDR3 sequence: CASSRSSRGGGASYGYTF. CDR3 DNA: TGTGCCAGCAGCCGATCGTCCAGGGGGGGGGGCGCGTCCTATGGCTACACCTTC.

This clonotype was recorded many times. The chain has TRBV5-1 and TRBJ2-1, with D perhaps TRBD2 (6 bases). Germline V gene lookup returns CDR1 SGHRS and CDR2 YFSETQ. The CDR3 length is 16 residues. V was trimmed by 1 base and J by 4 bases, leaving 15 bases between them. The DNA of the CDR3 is TGCGCCAGCAGCTTGACAGTCGGGAGTAGATACAATGAGCAGTTCTTC. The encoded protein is CASSLTVGSRYNEQFF.

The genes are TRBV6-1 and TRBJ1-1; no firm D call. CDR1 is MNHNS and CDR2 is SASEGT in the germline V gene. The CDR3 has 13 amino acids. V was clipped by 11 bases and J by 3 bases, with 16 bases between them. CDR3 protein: CAGTIKEYTEAFF. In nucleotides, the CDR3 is TGTGCCGGCACCATCAAGGAGTACACTGAAGCTTTCTTT.

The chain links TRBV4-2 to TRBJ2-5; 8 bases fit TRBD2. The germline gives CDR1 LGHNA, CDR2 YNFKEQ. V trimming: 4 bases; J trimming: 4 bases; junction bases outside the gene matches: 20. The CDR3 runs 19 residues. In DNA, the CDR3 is TGTGCCAGCAGCCCCCGTTGGACTAGCCTAGCGGCCTCTGGAGAGACCCAGTACTTC. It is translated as CASSPRWTSLAASGETQYF.

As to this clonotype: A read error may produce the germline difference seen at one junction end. CDR3: CSSSPVGLQGGTQYF. CDR3 DNA: TGTTCCAGCAGCCCTGTGGGACTCCAGGGCGGAACGCAGTATTTT. The J gene is TRBJ2-3, the V gene TRBV11-3; D is perhaps TRBD2 (6 bases). Germline V CDR1 and CDR2: SGHNT, YENEEA. The CDR3 covers 15 residues.

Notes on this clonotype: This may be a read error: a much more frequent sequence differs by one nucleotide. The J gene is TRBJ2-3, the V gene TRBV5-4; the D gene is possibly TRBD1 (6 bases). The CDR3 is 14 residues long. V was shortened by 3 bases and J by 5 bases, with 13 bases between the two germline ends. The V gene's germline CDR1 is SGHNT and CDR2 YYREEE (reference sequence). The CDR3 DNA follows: TGTGCCAGCAGCTCGCCTGGGACAATAGATACGCAGTATTTT. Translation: CASSSPGTIDTQYF. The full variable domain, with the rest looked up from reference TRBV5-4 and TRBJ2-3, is ETGVTQSPTHLIKTRGQQVTLRCSSQSGHNTVSWYQQALGQGPQFIFQYYREEENGRGNFPPRFSGLQFPNYSSELNVNALELDDSALYLCASSSPGTIDTQYFGPGTRLTVL.